In this sample, the clone carrying this T cell receptor (beta chain) turned up a few times. Antigen: not known. Relative to the germline gene, one junction end is altered; a read error may explain this. These data are taken from a study of OX40 agonist ivuxolimab in advanced cancers. General study findings and limits: Also showing low normalized T-cell clonal expansion were some of the nonresponders.

TCRdb keeps only in-frame clones here, not all; method: immunoSEQ multiplex PCR. The sample includes around 66,000 clones, 80% to 85% seen only once; the top ten take roughly 4.5%. The CDR3 has 13 residues. Germline CDR1 is SSHAT and CDR2 is FNYEAQ (reference sequence). The sequence derives from an adult with an advanced solid tumor such as melanoma, head and neck, liver or kidney cancer. This sample comprised CD4+ or CD8+ T cells sorted from blood, obtained in a trial of the OX40 agonist ivuxolimab. The chain combines TRBV7-7 with TRBJ2-5, with 7 bases aligning to TRBD1. The CDR3 DNA reads as TGTGCTAGCAGCACACGACAGGGAGAGACCCAGTACTTC. It specifies CASSTRQGETQYF.